This section outlines one T cell receptor (beta chain) sequence together with its context. The sample holds many counts of this clonotype. The clone's antigen remains unknown. Base qualities are not at hand, and no much larger clone is one base apart. Hyperthyroidism was considered stable if no progression to ophthalmopathy occurred within 18 months of follow-up. The hyperthyroidism patients were 18 to 65 years old and newly diagnosed, with a disease duration of less than 2 months. Patients were excluded if they had other autoimmune diseases, uncontrolled infections, pregnancy or lactation. Diagnosis relied on clinical symptoms, serum thyroxine, TRAb, thyroid ultrasound and orbital computed tomography. Using Ficoll-Paque density gradient centrifugation, PBMCs were isolated from 10 ml of fresh peripheral blood. Trizol reagent was used to extract the total RNA, and its quality was then checked on an Agilent 2100 Bioanalyzer.

The data derive from a study of Graves' ophthalmopathy and Graves' hyperthyroidism (dated by TCRdb to about 2018). In terms of the full investigation: Peripheral blood samples were taken at the time of initial diagnosis, before any treatment was given. An independent validation cohort comprised roughly 20 hyperthyroidism patients and around 16 patients who later progressed from hyperthyroidism to ophthalmopathy. Following sampling, methimazole starting at 30 mg daily was administered to hyperthyroidism patients, and high-dose intravenous methylprednisolone was administered to ophthalmopathy patients. To tell Graves' ophthalmopathy apart from Graves' hyperthyroidism, and to predict which patients would progress to ophthalmopathy, the study relied on TCR beta repertoire signatures. In total, some 130 blood samples were TCR-sequenced: roughly 45 ophthalmopathy, 80 or so hyperthyroidism and about 17 hyperthyroidism-to-ophthalmopathy patients. In more than five hyperthyroidism patients, the T-cell repertoires found in thyroid tissue were compared with those found in blood. A discovery set of 90 to 100 patients (43 ophthalmopathy, 55 to 60 stable hyperthyroidism) was enrolled to explore V-J signatures distinguishing ophthalmopathy from hyperthyroidism. Beyond this particular receptor, the publication reports: Among expanded thyroid clonotypes with frequency above 0.001, most also showed up in blood, which suggests that blood repertoires may reflect the thyroid immune response. No statistical method was used to predetermine the sample size, and group allocation was not hidden from the investigators. In validation, the model predicted ophthalmopathy progression with about 70% sensitivity and roughly 72% specificity; some twelve predicted patients were CT-confirmed with GO in a median of 6.5 months. The 13-signature model separated ophthalmopathy from stable hyperthyroidism with 85% to 90% sensitivity and less than 83% specificity in cross-validation, and 80%/75% in the test set.

TCR beta CDR3 regions were amplified from RNA transcripts for repertoire sequencing. The first round of RT-PCR was done with HTBI primers and the Qiagen OneStep RT-PCR kit, and was followed by a second round of multiplex PCR, then size selection and purification. The libraries underwent paired-end sequencing with 100 bp reads on an Illumina HiSeq2000. The authors processed their data as follows. SOAPnuke was used for read processing, and reads with adapters, uncalled bases, a mean Phred below 15, or no exact constant-primer or identifier match were discarded. COPE v1.2.5 was used to merge high-quality paired reads. Unique nucleotide sequences were defined as clonotypes and aligned to IMGT TRB V, D and J references using MiTCR v1.1. Only V-J combinations with frequency above 0.0001 were analysed, covering around 99% of repertoires. For each V-J combination, a TCR clonal expansion and chaos score was defined as the ratio of F50 clonal expansion to chaos observed in the TCRdist matrix. Welch's t-statistics and random forest were used to reduce the features to 13 V-J combinations, which were then used as input to a naive Bayes classifier. The similarity between thyroid and blood repertoires was quantified using the Morisita-Horn index. TCRdb itself trimmed the public reads at Q25 with fastp, ran MiXCR and retained productive beta chains. Rows with a matching CDR3 protein are joined into one entry that keeps the most common DNA and genes. The V and J calls were not made by the authors but by TCRdb's processing. In this sample the table shows some 350,000 distinct CDR3 sequences, roughly a sixth of which occur a single time. About 2.4% of the sample goes to the ten largest clones.

Reading from cysteine to phenylalanine, the CDR3 counts 13 amino acids. Of all the DNA, just the CDR3 is kept, 39 bases in frame from base 1. Trimming takes 2 bases from V and 6 bases from J, and the germline ends sit 8 bases apart. CDR1 and CDR2, per the germline V gene (reference sequence), are MNHEY and SMNVEV. This TCR derives from an adult woman with stable Graves' hyperthyroidism. The sequence links TRBV27 to TRBJ1-5, with no reliable assignment of the D segment. Sample: peripheral blood. The CDR3 reads CASSLNRRQPQHF. Read as DNA, the sequence is TGTGCCAGCAGTTTAAACAGACGTCAGCCCCAGCATTTT.